This TCR beta chain was sequenced in a study of T cells of healthy individuals. TCRdb reprocessed the 5' RACE reads via MiXCR and lists one record per CDR3 protein. Of more than 85,000 distinct CDR3 sequences listed, 15% to 20% are singletons. This clonotype was counted ten times or more. This CDR3 contains 19 residues. The V gene end was trimmed by 1 base and the J gene end by 1 base; junction bases not matched to a gene: 6. Germline V gene sequence: CDR1 SGHTA, CDR2 FQGNSA. The sequence derives from a human donor in good health. The chain links TRBV7-2 to TRBJ2-1; TRBD2 matches 14 bases. The CDR3: CASSLDRLAGGYSYNEQFF. CDR3 bases: TGTGCCAGCAGCTTAGATAGACTAGCGGGGGGGTATTCCTACAATGAGCAGTTCTTC.